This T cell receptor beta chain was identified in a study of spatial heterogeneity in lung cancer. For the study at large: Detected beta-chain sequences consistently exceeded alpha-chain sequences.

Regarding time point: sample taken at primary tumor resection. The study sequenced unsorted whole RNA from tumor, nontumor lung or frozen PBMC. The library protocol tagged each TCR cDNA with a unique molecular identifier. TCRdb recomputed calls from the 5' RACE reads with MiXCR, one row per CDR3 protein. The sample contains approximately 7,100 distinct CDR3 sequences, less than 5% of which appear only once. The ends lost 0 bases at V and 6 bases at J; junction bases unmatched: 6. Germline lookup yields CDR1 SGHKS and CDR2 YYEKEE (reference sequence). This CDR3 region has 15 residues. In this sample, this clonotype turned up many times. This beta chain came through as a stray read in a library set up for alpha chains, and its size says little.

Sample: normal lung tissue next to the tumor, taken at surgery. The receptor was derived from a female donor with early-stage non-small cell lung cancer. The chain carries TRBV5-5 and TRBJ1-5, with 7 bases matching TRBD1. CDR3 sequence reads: CASSLERQGTQPQHF. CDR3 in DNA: TGTGCCAGCAGCTTGGAGAGACAGGGAACTCAGCCCCAGCATTTT.